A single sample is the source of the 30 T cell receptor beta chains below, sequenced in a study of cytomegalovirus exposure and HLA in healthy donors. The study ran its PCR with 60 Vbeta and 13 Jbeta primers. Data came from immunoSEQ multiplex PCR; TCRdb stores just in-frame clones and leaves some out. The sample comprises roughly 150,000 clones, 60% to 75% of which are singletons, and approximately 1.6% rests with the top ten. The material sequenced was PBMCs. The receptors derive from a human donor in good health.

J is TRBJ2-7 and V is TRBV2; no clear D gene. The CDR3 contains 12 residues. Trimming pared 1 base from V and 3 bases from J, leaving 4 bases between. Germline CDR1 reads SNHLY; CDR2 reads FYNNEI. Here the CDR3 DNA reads TGTGCCAGCAGTGAAGACAACTACGAGCAGTACTTC. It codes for CASSEDNYEQYF. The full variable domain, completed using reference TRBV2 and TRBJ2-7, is EPEVTQTPSHQVTQMGQEVILRCVPISNHLYFYWYRQILGQKVEFLVSFYNNEISEKSEIFDDQFSVERPDGSNFTLKIRSTKLEDSAMYFCASSEDNYEQYFGPGTRLTVT.

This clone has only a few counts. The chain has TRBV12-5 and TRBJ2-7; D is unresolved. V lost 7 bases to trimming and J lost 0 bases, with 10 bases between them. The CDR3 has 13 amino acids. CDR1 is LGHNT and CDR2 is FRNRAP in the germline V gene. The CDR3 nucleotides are TGTGCTAGTGCTCTTTCGGGCTCCTACGAGCAGTACTTC. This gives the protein CASALSGSYEQYF.

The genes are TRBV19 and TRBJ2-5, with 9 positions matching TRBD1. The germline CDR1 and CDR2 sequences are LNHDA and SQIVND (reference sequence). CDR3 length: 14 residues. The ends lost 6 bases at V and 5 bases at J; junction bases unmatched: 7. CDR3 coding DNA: TGTGCCAGTAGGAGACAGGGGGGGAAGGAGACCCAGTACTTC. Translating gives CASRRQGGKETQYF.

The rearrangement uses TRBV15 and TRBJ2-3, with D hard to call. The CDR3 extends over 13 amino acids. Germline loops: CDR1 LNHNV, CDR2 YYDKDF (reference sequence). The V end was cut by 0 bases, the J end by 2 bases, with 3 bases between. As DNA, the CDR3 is TGTGCCACCAGCAGAGACTTCACAGATACGCAGTATTTT. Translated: CATSRDFTDTQYF.

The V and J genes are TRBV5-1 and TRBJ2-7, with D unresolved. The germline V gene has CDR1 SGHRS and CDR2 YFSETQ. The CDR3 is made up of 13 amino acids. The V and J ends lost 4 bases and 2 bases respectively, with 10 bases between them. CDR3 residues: CASSISFTYEQYF. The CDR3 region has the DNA TGCGCCAGCAGCATTAGCTTCACCTACGAGCAGTACTTC.

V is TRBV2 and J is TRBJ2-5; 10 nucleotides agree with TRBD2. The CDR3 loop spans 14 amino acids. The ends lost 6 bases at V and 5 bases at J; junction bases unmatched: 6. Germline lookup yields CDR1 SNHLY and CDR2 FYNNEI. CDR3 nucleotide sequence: TGTGCCAGCAGATGGACTAGCGGACCGGAGACCCAGTACTTC. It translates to CASRWTSGPETQYF.

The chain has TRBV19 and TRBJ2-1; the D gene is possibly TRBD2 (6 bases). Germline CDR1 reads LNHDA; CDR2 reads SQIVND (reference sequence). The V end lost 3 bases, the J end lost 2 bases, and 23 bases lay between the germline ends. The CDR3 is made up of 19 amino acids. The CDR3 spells CASSMRVGEDGRTYNEQFF. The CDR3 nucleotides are TGTGCCAGTAGTATGCGAGTAGGGGAAGATGGGAGGACCTACAATGAGCAGTTCTTC.

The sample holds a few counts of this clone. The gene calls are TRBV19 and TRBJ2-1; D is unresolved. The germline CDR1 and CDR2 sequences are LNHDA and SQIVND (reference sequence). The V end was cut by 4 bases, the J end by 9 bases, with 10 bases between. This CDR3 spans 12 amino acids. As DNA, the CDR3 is TGTGCCAGTAGTACCCCTGGCTCTGAGCAGTTCTTC. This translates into CASSTPGSEQFF.

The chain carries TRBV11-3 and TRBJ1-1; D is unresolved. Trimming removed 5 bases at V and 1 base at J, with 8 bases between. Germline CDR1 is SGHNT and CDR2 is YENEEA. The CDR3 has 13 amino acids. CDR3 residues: CASSADPNTEAFF. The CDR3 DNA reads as TGTGCCAGCAGCGCGGATCCGAACACTGAAGCTTTCTTT. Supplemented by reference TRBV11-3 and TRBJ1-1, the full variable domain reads EAGVVQSPRYKIIEKKQPVAFWCNPISGHNTLYWYLQNLGQGPELLIRYENEEAVDDSQLPKDRFSAERLKGVDSTLKIQPAELGDSAVYLCASSADPNTEAFFGQGTRLTVV.

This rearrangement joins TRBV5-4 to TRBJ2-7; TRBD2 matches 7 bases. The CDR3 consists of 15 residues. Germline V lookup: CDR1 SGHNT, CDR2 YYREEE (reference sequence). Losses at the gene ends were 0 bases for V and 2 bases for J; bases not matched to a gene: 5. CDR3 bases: TGTGCCAGCAGCTTGGGGGGTAGCGGGCCCTACGAGCAGTACTTC. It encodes CASSLGGSGPYEQYF. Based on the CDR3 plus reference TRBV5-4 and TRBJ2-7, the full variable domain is ETGVTQSPTHLIKTRGQQVTLRCSSQSGHNTVSWYQQALGQGPQFIFQYYREEENGRGNFPPRFSGLQFPNYSSELNVNALELDDSALYLCASSLGGSGPYEQYFGPGTRLTVT.

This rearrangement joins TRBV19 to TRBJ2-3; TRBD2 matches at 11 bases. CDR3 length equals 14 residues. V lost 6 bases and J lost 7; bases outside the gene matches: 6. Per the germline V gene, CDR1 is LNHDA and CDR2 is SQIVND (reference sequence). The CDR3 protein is CASRESSGRNTQYF. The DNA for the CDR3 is TGTGCCAGTAGGGAATCTAGCGGGAGGAATACGCAGTATTTT.

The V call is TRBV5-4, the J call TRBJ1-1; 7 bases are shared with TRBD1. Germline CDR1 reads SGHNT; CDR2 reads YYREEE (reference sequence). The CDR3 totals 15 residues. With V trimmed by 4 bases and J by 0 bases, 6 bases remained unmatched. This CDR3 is CASSPPQGVNTEAFF. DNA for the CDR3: TGTGCCAGCAGCCCGCCCCAGGGGGTGAACACTGAAGCTTTCTTT.

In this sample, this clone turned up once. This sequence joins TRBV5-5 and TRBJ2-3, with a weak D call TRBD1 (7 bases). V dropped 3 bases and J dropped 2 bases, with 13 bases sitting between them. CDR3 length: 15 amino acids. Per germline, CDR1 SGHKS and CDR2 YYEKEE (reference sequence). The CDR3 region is CASSSPGGLTDTQYF. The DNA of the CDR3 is TGTGCCAGCAGCTCCCCAGGGGGACTCACAGATACGCAGTATTTT.

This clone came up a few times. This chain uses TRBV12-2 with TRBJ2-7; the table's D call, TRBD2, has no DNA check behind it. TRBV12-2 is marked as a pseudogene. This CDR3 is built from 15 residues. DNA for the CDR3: TGTGCAAGTCGCTCAATTCTAGCGGATTCCTACGAGCAGTACTTC. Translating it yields CASRSILADSYEQYF.

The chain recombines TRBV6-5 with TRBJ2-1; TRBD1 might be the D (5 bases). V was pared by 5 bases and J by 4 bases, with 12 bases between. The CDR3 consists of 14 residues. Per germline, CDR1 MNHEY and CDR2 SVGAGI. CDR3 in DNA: TGTGCCAGCAGTCCGGCTGACAGTTACAATGAGCAGTTCTTC. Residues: CASSPADSYNEQFF.

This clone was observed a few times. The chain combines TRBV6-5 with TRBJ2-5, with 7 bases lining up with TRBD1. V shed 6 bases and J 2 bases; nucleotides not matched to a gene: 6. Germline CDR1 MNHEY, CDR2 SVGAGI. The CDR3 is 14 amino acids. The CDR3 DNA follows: TGTGCCAGCAGACGAAACAGGGGACAAGAGACCCAGTACTTC. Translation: CASRRNRGQETQYF.

CDR3 residues: CASSYSLAPGKNTEAFF. The CDR3 region has the DNA TGTGCCAGCAGTTATTCTCTTGCCCCAGGGAAGAACACTGAAGCTTTCTTT. The chain links TRBV27 to TRBJ1-1; possible D gene TRBD1, 5 bases. V was cut by 4 bases and J by 1 base, with 19 bases left in between. The CDR3 runs 17 residues. Germline assignment: CDR1 MNHEY and CDR2 SMNVEV (reference sequence).

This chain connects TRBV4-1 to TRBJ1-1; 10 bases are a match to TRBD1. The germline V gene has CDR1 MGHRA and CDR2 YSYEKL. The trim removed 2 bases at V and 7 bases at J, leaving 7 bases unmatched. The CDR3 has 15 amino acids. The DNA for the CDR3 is TGCGCCAGCAGCCAATCGACAGGGGGCAAGGTTGAAGCTTTCTTT. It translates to CASSQSTGGKVEAFF.

Written as DNA, the CDR3 is TGCAGCGTCGGGGGAGGGGGGGACTATGGCTACACCTTC. Translating it yields CSVGGGGDYGYTF. The rearrangement joins TRBV29-1 to TRBJ1-2; TRBD1 is a possible D gene (6 bases). Trimming left V 6 bases short and J 3 bases short, with 14 bases between. Germline values: CDR1 SQVTM, CDR2 ANQGSEA. This CDR3 has 13 amino acids.

The CDR3 DNA sequence: TGTGCCAGCAGTTTGGCAGGGGGCTTCACGGGGACTGAAGCTTTCTTT. This codes for CASSLAGGFTGTEAFF. The chain has TRBV27 and TRBJ1-1, with 8 positions matching TRBD1. The V gene end was trimmed by 3 bases and the J gene end by 5 bases; junction bases not matched to a gene: 11. The CDR3 runs to 16 residues. Germline V gene data show CDR1 as MNHEY and CDR2 as SMNVEV (reference sequence).

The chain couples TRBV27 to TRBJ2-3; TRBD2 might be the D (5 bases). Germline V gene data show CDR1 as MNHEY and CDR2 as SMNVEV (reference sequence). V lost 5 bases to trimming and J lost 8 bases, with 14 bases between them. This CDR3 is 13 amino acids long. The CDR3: CASSTPPGGTQYF. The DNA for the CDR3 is TGTGCCAGCAGTACGCCCCCCGGAGGTACGCAGTATTTT.

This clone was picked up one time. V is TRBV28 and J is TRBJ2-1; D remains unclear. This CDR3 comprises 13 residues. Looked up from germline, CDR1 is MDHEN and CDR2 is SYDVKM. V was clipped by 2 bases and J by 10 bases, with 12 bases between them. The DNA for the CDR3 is TGTGCCAGCAGTTTAAGTAGTCGTTGGGAGCAGTTCTTC. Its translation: CASSLSSRWEQFF. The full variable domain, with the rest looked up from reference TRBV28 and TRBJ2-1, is DVKVTQSSRYLVKRTGEKVFLECVQDMDHENMFWYRQDPGLGLRLIYFSYDVKMKEKGDIPEGYSVSREKKERFSLILESASTNQTSMYLCASSLSSRWEQFFGPGTRLTVL.

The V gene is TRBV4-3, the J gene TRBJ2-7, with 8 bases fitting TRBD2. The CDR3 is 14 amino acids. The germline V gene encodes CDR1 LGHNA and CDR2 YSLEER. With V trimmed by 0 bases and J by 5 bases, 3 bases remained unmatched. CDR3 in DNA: TGCGCCAGCAGCCAAGATTGGCGGGAGGACGAGCAGTACTTC. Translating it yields CASSQDWREDEQYF.

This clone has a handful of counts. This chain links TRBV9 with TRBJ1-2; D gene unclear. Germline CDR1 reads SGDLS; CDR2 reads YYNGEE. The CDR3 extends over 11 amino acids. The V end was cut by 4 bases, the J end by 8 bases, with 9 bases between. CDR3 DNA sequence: TGTGCCAGCAGCCTCGGGATGGGCTACACCTTC. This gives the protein CASSLGMGYTF.

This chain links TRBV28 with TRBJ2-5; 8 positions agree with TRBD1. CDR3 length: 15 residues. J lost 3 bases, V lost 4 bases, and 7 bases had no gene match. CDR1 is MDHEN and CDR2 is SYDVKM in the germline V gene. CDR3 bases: TGTGCCAGCAGTTCCGGGGACAGGACAGAAGAGACCCAGTACTTC. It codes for CASSSGDRTEETQYF.

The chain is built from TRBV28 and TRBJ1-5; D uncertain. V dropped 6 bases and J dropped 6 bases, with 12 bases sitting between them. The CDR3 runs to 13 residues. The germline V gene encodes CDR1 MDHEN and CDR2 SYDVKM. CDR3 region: CASRVRERQPQHF. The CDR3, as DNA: TGTGCCAGCAGGGTTAGGGAGCGTCAGCCCCAGCATTTT.

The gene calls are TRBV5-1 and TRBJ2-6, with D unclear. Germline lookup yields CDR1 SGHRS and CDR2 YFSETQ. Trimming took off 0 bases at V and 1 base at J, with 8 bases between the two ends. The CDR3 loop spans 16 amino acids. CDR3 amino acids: CASSLVWQSGANVLTF. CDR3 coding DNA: TGCGCCAGCAGCTTGGTTTGGCAATCTGGGGCCAACGTCCTGACTTTC.

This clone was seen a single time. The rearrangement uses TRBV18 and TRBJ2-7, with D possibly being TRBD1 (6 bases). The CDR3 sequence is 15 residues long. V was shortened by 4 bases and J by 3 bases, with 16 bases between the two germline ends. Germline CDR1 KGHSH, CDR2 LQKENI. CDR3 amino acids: CASSLNRGHGYEQYF. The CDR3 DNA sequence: TGTGCCAGCTCACTAAACCGGGGACACGGCTACGAGCAGTACTTC.

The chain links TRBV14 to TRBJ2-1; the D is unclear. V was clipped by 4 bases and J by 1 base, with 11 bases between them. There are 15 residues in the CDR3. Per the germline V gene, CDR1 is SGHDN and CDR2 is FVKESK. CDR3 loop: CASSPLGLSYNEQFF. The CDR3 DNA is TGTGCCAGCAGCCCCCTTGGCCTTTCCTACAATGAGCAGTTCTTC.

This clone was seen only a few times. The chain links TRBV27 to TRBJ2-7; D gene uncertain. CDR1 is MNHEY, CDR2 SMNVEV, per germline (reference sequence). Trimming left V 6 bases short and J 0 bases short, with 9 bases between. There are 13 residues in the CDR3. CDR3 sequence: CASSPGSSYEQYF. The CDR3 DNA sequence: TGTGCCAGCAGCCCCGGGTCCTCCTACGAGCAGTACTTC.